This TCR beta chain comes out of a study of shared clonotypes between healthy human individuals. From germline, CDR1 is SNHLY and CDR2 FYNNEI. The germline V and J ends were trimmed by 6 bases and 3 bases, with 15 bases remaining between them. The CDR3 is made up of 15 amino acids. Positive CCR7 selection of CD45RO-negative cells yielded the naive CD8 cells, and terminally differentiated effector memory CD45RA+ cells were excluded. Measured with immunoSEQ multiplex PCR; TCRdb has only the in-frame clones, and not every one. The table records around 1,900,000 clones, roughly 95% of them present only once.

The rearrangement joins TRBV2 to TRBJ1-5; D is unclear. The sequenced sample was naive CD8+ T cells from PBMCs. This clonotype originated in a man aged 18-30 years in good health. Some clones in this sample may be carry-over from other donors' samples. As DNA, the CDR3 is TGTGCCAGCAGCTATAACTCACGGTCCAATCAGCCCCAGCATTTT. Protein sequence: CASSYNSRSNQPQHF.